The 3 T cell receptor beta chains listed next were all sequenced from one sample in a study of shared clonotypes between healthy human individuals. Sequenced by immunoSEQ multiplex PCR; TCRdb stores in-frame clones only, minus some. The data contain some 2,500,000 clones, roughly 92% of them singletons. The sequencing input was naive CD4+ T cells from PBMCs. Subset specified: CD45RA+ positively selected. Every receptor here comes from a man aged 18 to 30 in good health. Some clones in this sample may be carry-over from other donors' samples.

The genes are TRBV19 and TRBJ1-4; D not resolved. This CDR3 contains 15 residues. V shed 4 bases and J shed 5 bases, with 14 bases lying between them. Germline CDR1 and CDR2: LNHDA and SQIVND (reference sequence). The CDR3 loop reads CASSTVGESNEKLFF. Written as DNA, the CDR3 is TGTGCCAGTAGTACGGTTGGTGAGTCGAATGAAAAACTGTTTTTT.

Concerning this clone itself: Additional DNA sequences in this sample encode the identical CDR3. The chain links TRBV7-3 to TRBJ2-3; D perhaps matches TRBD2 (5 bases). This CDR3 comprises 13 residues. Trimming pared 8 bases from V and 1 base from J, leaving 10 bases between. Germline assignment: CDR1 SGHTA and CDR2 FQGTGA. CDR3 DNA: TGTGCCAGCTCCCCCGGGGGCACAGATACGCAGTATTTT. It encodes CASSPGGTDTQYF.

The genes are TRBV9 and TRBJ2-1; TRBD2 matches at 8 bases. CDR3 size: 18 residues. CDR1 is SGDLS and CDR2 is YYNGEE in the germline V gene. With V trimmed by 3 bases and J by 1 base, 12 bases remained unmatched. Here the CDR3 DNA reads TGTGCCAGCAGCGCAGGTAGCGGGATAAGGTGGTCCTACAATGAGCAGTTCTTC. Amino acid sequence: CASSAGSGIRWSYNEQFF.